The rows below give T cell receptor beta chains drawn from one sample of a study of T cell responses to AZD1222 COVID-19 vaccine. Data came from immunoSEQ multiplex PCR; TCRdb stores just in-frame clones and leaves some out. This table holds around 150,000 clones, roughly nine tenths found once. Sample: peripheral blood, taken 28 days after the second AZD1222 dose. The receptors were gathered from an adult who received the AZD1222 COVID-19 vaccine. Each CDR3 is given with its conserved first and last residue. The D gene is left open where the match is weak.

j_call v_call d_call cdr3_aa
TRBJ2-1 TRBV27 TRBD2 CASSLGLAKYNEQFF
TRBJ1-5 TRBV6-5 . CASIGPGPTDQPQHF
TRBJ1-1 TRBV11-3 TRBD1 CASSLEAGGVNTEAFF
TRBJ1-1 TRBV7-9 . CASSFLAEAFF
TRBJ2-7 TRBV5-1 TRBD1 CASSFGQASYEQYF
TRBJ2-1 TRBV24-1 . CATSDPISPSAHGRNEQFF
TRBJ2-5 TRBV6-5 TRBD2 CASRPTSGKETQYF
TRBJ1-1 TRBV10-1 TRBD1 CASSAGTGPEAFF
TRBJ1-1 TRBV29-1 TRBD1 CSAQQGADTEAFF
TRBJ1-1 TRBV3-1/TRBV3-2 . CASSQDWTEAFF
TRBJ1-5 TRBV28 TRBD1 CASSLGQGSQPQHF
TRBJ1-3 TRBV6-6 . CATYRTALSGNTIYF
TRBJ2-7 TRBV6-5 . CASSYGGIGPTYEQYF
TRBJ1-4 TRBV28 TRBD1 CASSQTGASEKLFF
TRBJ2-7 TRBV15 . CATSRDLGESYEQYF
TRBJ2-1 TRBV12-5 . CASGGGEWYNEQFF
TRBJ2-5 TRBV15 TRBD1 CATSRVGQPQETQYF
TRBJ1-2 TRBV6-9 . CASSPGETGYTF
TRBJ2-5 TRBV5-1 . CASSSPGMETQYF
TRBJ1-5 TRBV27 TRBD1 CASSRQGQGNQPQHF
TRBJ2-3 TRBV7-3 TRBD2 CASRGTNFPDTQYF
TRBJ2-2 TRBV24-1 TRBD2 CATTISGRWTGELFF
TRBJ1-4 TRBV5-1 TRBD1 CASSFTGTGDEKLFF
TRBJ2-3 TRBV9 . CASSAERRANADTQYF
TRBJ2-7 TRBV11-3 TRBD2 CASSSKLAGAAYEQYF
TRBJ1-1 TRBV28 . CASGSSMNTEAFF
TRBJ1-6 TRBV7-9 TRBD1 CASSSSDRENSPLHF
TRBJ1-2 TRBV3-1/TRBV3-2 . CASSQQNYGYTF
TRBJ1-5 TRBV3-1/TRBV3-2 TRBD1 CASSLGTGRQPQHF
TRBJ2-6 TRBV5-1 TRBD1 CASSLGQGASSGANVLTF
TRBJ1-5 TRBV5-1 TRBD1 CASSLVTGRNQPQHF
TRBJ2-5 TRBV18 TRBD1 CASSPGQGETQYF
TRBJ1-2 TRBV5-5 . CASSGGGPWGYTF
TRBJ1-5 TRBV2 TRBD1 CASKERTGSNQPQHF
TRBJ2-1 TRBV2 TRBD2 CASSESGSVPHQFF